These 32 T cell receptor beta chains were all obtained from the same sample, sequenced in a study of blood T cell repertoires in COVID-19. Sequenced by immunoSEQ multiplex PCR; TCRdb stores in-frame clones only, minus some. The sample includes about 350,000 clones, approximately 86% of them seen just once. The specimen sequenced was peripheral blood. The origin of the receptors is a woman in her fifties or sixties with COVID-19, enrolled during active disease.

The V and J genes are TRBV6-5 and TRBJ2-5, with 10 bases that match TRBD1. The V gene's germline CDR1 is MNHEY and CDR2 SVGAGI. This CDR3 has 15 residues. Unmatched junction bases numbered 8, after V lost 5 bases and J lost 5 bases. CDR3 residues: CASSHRDRGRETQYF. For the CDR3, the DNA is TGTGCCAGCAGTCACCGGGACAGGGGTCGGGAGACCCAGTACTTC.

The J gene is TRBJ1-2, the V gene TRBV18; D gene ambiguous. The CDR3 covers 15 residues. The germline V gene has CDR1 KGHSH and CDR2 LQKENI. Deletions cut 5 bases from V and 4 bases from J, with 17 bases between. The CDR3 spells CASSFEAIPLYGYTF. The CDR3 nucleotides are TGTGCCAGCTCATTTGAGGCCATTCCTCTCTATGGCTACACCTTC.

The chain recombines TRBV9 with TRBJ2-1, with D possibly TRBD1 on 7 matching bases. Germline assignment: CDR1 SGDLS and CDR2 YYNGEE. Trimming cost V 0 bases and J 13 bases, with 14 bases left between them. CDR3 length: 13 residues. In DNA, the CDR3 is TGTGCCAGCAGCGTAGAAGCCAGGGGGACTCAGTTCTTC. The encoded protein is CASSVEARGTQFF. Based on the CDR3 plus reference TRBV9 and TRBJ2-1, the full variable domain is DSGVTQTPKHLITATGQRVTLRCSPRSGDLSVYWYQQSLDQGLQFLIQYYNGEERAKGNILERFSAQQFPDLHSELNLSSLELGDSALYFCASSVEARGTQFFGPGTRLTVL.

V usage is TRBV11-3 and J usage is TRBJ1-1; 8 bases are a match to TRBD1. Germline loops: CDR1 SGHNT, CDR2 YENEEA. CDR3 size: 17 residues. V lost 3 bases, J lost 5 bases, and 14 bases stayed unmatched. The CDR3 here is CASSLRTGTNGITEAFF. CDR3 DNA: TGTGCCAGCAGCTTGCGGACAGGGACCAACGGTATAACTGAAGCTTTCTTT.

This chain joins TRBV24-1 and TRBJ1-1; 8 nucleotides line up with TRBD1. CDR1 and CDR2 (germline): KGHDR, SFDVKD. The trim removed 8 bases at V and 5 bases at J, leaving 6 bases unmatched. The CDR3 has 13 amino acids. The CDR3 loop is CATTDRGRTEAFF. DNA for the CDR3: TGTGCCACCACAGACAGGGGTAGAACTGAAGCTTTCTTT.

The rearrangement joins TRBV19 to TRBJ1-5, with TRBD1 matching 7 bases. The CDR3 is 13 amino acids. The germline gives CDR1 LNHDA, CDR2 SQIVND (reference sequence). With 6 bases clipped from V and 7 bases from J, the junction kept 6 bases outside the gene matches. CDR3 DNA: TGTGCCAGTAGGAAACAGGGGACGCAGCCCCAGCATTTT. It is translated as CASRKQGTQPQHF.

V is TRBV3-1 (or the pseudogene TRBV3-2) and J is TRBJ2-5; the match to TRBD2 covers 9 bases. CDR1 and CDR2 (germline): LGHDT, YNNKEL (reference sequence). The junction had 16 bases not matched to a gene; V was cut back by 1 base and J by 4 bases. CDR3 size: 19 residues. The CDR3 spells CASSQGLSTAGGQGETQYF. CDR3 nucleotides: TGTGCCAGCAGCCAAGGTTTAAGTACGGCGGGGGGGCAGGGAGAGACCCAGTACTTC.

In its sample, this clone was seen once. The chain recombines TRBV28 with TRBJ2-3; a possible D gene is TRBD1 (6 bases). The V end lost 4 bases, the J end lost 0 bases, and 11 bases lay between the germline ends. Germline CDR1 MDHEN, CDR2 SYDVKM. The CDR3 loop spans 15 amino acids. DNA of the CDR3: TGTGCCAGCAGTTCGGTTACAGGGAGCACAGATACGCAGTATTTT. Its protein is CASSSVTGSTDTQYF.

J is TRBJ2-4 and V is TRBV2; TRBD2 matches 7 bases. CDR3 length equals 14 residues. Germline V gives CDR1 SNHLY, CDR2 FYNNEI. Trimming removed 7 bases from V and 6 bases from J; junction bases left unmatched: 9. The CDR3 coding sequence is TGTGCCAGCATCGAAACCGGGGAGGGAAACATTCAGTACTTC. This translates into CASIETGEGNIQYF.

V and J are TRBV24-1 and TRBJ2-7, with TRBD1 matching 8 bases. Germline CDR1 reads KGHDR; CDR2 reads SFDVKD. This CDR3 is built from 16 residues. V dropped 0 bases and J dropped 7; count of bases not matched to a gene: 10. The CDR3 DNA sequence: TGTGCCACCAGTGATTTGAGCGAGAGGACAGGGTGTGAGCAGTACTTC. It specifies CATSDLSERTGCEQYF.

The chain recombines TRBV14 with TRBJ2-1, with D unclear. V lost 3 bases to trimming and J lost 6 bases, with 6 bases between them. Germline V gene data show CDR1 as SGHDN and CDR2 as FVKESK. The CDR3 runs 12 residues. The CDR3, as DNA: TGTGCCAGCAGCCATCTAACCAATGAGCAGTTCTTC. Translating it yields CASSHLTNEQFF.

The V and J genes are TRBV5-5 and TRBJ2-5; D is uncertain. Between the trimmed V and J ends, which lost 2 bases and 6 bases, there was a span of 5 bases. Germline CDR1 is SGHKS and CDR2 is YYEKEE (reference sequence). The CDR3 consists of 11 residues. This CDR3 reads CASSFTKTQYF. The CDR3 DNA sequence: TGTGCCAGCAGCTTTACAAAGACCCAGTACTTC.

In DNA, the CDR3 is TGTGCCACCAGTGCTGGGGGGGTCTCTCTCCAAGAGACCCAGTACTTC. Translation gives CATSAGGVSLQETQYF. This chain uses TRBV24-1 with TRBJ2-5, with 7 bases lining up with TRBD2. Germline lookup yields CDR1 KGHDR and CDR2 SFDVKD. The V gene end was trimmed by 5 bases and the J gene end by 1 base; junction bases not matched to a gene: 9. This CDR3 is 16 amino acids long.

CDR3 residues: CSASPEGPGINQPQHF. CDR3 sequence (DNA): TGCAGTGCTAGTCCGGAGGGACCCGGGATCAATCAGCCCCAGCATTTT. The chain employs TRBV20-1 and TRBJ1-5, with D perhaps matching TRBD1 (5 bases). V lost 3 bases and J lost 3, with 18 bases in between. The germline V gene encodes CDR1 DFQATT and CDR2 SNEGSKA (reference sequence). This CDR3 has 16 amino acids.

V usage is TRBV2 and J usage is TRBJ2-7; TRBD1 matches at 9 bases. Germline CDR1 and CDR2: SNHLY and FYNNEI. This CDR3 is 15 amino acids long. Trimming took 8 bases from V and 4 from J; bases not matched to a gene: 12. The CDR3 region has the DNA TGTGCCAGCCGCACGTGGGCGGGACAGGGATACGAGCAGTACTTC. Translated: CASRTWAGQGYEQYF.

The CDR3 sequence is CATNEGAPYGYTF. The CDR3 DNA reads TGTGCCACCAACGAAGGGGCCCCATATGGCTACACCTTC. The chain carries TRBV6-5 and TRBJ1-2, with D possibly being TRBD1 (5 bases). Germline values: CDR1 MNHEY, CDR2 SVGAGI. Trimming removed 10 bases from V and 5 bases from J, with 17 bases in between. The CDR3 covers 13 residues.

This sequence joins TRBV19 and TRBJ1-5; D is unresolved. Trimming left V 3 bases short and J 1 base short, with 7 bases between. The CDR3 is 14 amino acids. Germline V gene lookup returns CDR1 LNHDA and CDR2 SQIVND (reference sequence). The CDR3 loop reads CASSMAGSNQPQHF. Written as DNA, the CDR3 is TGTGCCAGTAGTATGGCCGGGAGCAATCAGCCCCAGCATTTT.

This chain joins TRBV3-1 (or the pseudogene TRBV3-2) and TRBJ2-7; D perhaps matches TRBD2 (6 bases). The CDR3 has 14 amino acids. The germline V and J ends were trimmed by 1 base and 3 bases, with 10 bases remaining between them. Germline CDR1 reads LGHDT; CDR2 reads YNNKEL (reference sequence). Here the CDR3 DNA reads TGTGCCAGCAGCCAAGCGGGGGTGCACTACGAGCAGTACTTC. Translation: CASSQAGVHYEQYF.

V and J are TRBV7-2 and TRBJ1-2; D may be TRBD1 (5 bases). The CDR3 loop spans 17 amino acids. CDR1 is SGHTA, CDR2 FQGNSA, per germline. With 7 bases removed from V and 0 bases from J, the gap between germline ends came to 21 bases. CDR3 sequence reads: CASKPPHVGPANYGYTF. The CDR3 DNA follows: TGTGCCAGCAAGCCACCCCACGTGGGGCCCGCTAACTATGGCTACACCTTC.

This clone has ten or more counts. The chain combines TRBV6-5 with TRBJ2-7; D remains ambiguous. V shed 8 bases and J shed 3 bases, with 11 bases lying between them. The CDR3 is 12 amino acids. Germline V lookup: CDR1 MNHEY, CDR2 SVGAGI. The CDR3 region has the DNA TGTGCCAGCGGATCCAGGCTCTACGAGCAGTACTTC. This gives the protein CASGSRLYEQYF.

The genes are TRBV3-1 (or the pseudogene TRBV3-2) and TRBJ2-2; 13 positions agree with TRBD2. This CDR3 contains 19 residues. Trimming took 1 base from V and 5 from J; bases not matched to a gene: 10. Germline V gene lookup returns CDR1 LGHDT and CDR2 YNNKEL (reference sequence). The CDR3 is CASSQVLLAGGPGTGELFF. The CDR3 nucleotides are TGTGCCAGCAGCCAAGTGTTACTAGCGGGGGGGCCGGGGACCGGGGAGCTGTTTTTT.

The gene calls are TRBV2 and TRBJ2-2, with TRBD2 matching over 7 bases. The germline CDR1 and CDR2 sequences are SNHLY and FYNNEI. The J segment lost 1 base and the V segment lost 4 bases, leaving 3 bases of the junction unmatched. This CDR3 spans 15 amino acids. The CDR3 DNA is TGTGCCAGCAGTGTCCCGGGGGGGAACACCGGGGAGCTGTTTTTT. It translates to CASSVPGGNTGELFF.

The genes are TRBV29-1 and TRBJ2-7; tentative D call: TRBD1 (5 bases). This CDR3 has 13 residues. V was shortened by 4 bases and J by 0 bases, with 10 bases between the two germline ends. Germline V lookup: CDR1 SQVTM, CDR2 ANQGSEA. CDR3 sequence: CSVGGTGSYEQYF. In DNA, the CDR3 is TGCAGCGTTGGGGGCACAGGCTCCTACGAGCAGTACTTC.

CDR3 protein: CSVGTPSNEQFF. CDR3 nucleotides: TGCAGCGTCGGGACACCTAGCAATGAGCAGTTCTTC. The genes are TRBV29-1 and TRBJ2-1; D perhaps matches TRBD1 (6 bases). Trimming shortened V by 6 bases and J by 6 bases, and 12 bases separated the two germline ends. CDR1 and CDR2 (germline): SQVTM, ANQGSEA. The CDR3 length is 12 residues.

The chain links TRBV7-9 to TRBJ2-3; 9 bases are shared with TRBD2. Germline lookup yields CDR1 SEHNR and CDR2 FQNEAQ (reference sequence). V shed 1 base, J shed 5 bases, and the junction held 4 bases outside the gene matches. This CDR3 contains 15 residues. CDR3 sequence: CASSLDSGGLDTQYF. As DNA, the CDR3 is TGTGCCAGCAGCTTAGACAGCGGGGGGTTAGATACGCAGTATTTT.

The chain uses TRBV9 and TRBJ2-7, with 8 bases identical to TRBD1. The germline gives CDR1 SGDLS, CDR2 YYNGEE. The CDR3 totals 16 residues. V was clipped by 3 bases and J by 5 bases; unmatched bases: 13. The CDR3: CASSEVGAGGSDEQYF. The CDR3 nucleotides are TGTGCCAGCAGCGAGGTTGGAGCAGGGGGCTCGGACGAGCAGTACTTC.

This rearrangement joins TRBV6-5 to TRBJ2-7, with D possibly matching TRBD2 (6 bases). The germline CDR1 and CDR2 sequences are MNHEY and SVGAGI. This CDR3 has 14 amino acids. V gave up 7 bases and J gave up 1 base, with 14 bases separating them. The CDR3 sequence: CASTPLGTSYEQYF. CDR3 DNA sequence: TGTGCCAGCACACCCCTGGGGACTTCCTACGAGCAGTACTTC.

This chain uses TRBV29-1 with TRBJ1-2; 7 nucleotides match TRBD1. Germline CDR1 is SQVTM and CDR2 is ANQGSEA. Trimming took 4 bases from V and 7 from J; bases not matched to a gene: 3. The CDR3 covers 11 residues. The CDR3 DNA sequence: TGCAGCGTTGGGGGACAGCCTGGCTACACCTTC. Protein: CSVGGQPGYTF.

This clone is a singleton in its sample. The chain combines TRBV2 with TRBJ1-5; tentative D call: TRBD1 (6 bases). Germline V CDR1 and CDR2: SNHLY, FYNNEI. With 7 bases removed from V and 7 bases from J, the gap between germline ends came to 17 bases. The CDR3 sequence is 14 residues long. The CDR3 spells CASTPGRGGQPQHF. The CDR3 DNA reads as TGTGCCAGCACCCCCGGCAGGGGCGGGCAGCCCCAGCATTTT.

The genes are TRBV6-5 and TRBJ1-2, with 7 bases matching TRBD1. V shed 5 bases and J 6 bases; nucleotides not matched to a gene: 12. Germline V gene sequence: CDR1 MNHEY, CDR2 SVGAGI. CDR3 length equals 15 residues. This CDR3 reads CASSTRQGKGNGYTF. CDR3 nucleotide sequence: TGTGCCAGCAGTACGAGACAGGGAAAGGGTAATGGCTACACCTTC.

The chain joins TRBV15 to TRBJ1-1; 7 positions match TRBD1. J was trimmed by 9 bases and V by 3 bases; bases with no gene match: 13. Germline loops: CDR1 LNHNV, CDR2 YYDKDF (reference sequence). This CDR3 is 15 amino acids long. CDR3 DNA sequence: TGTGCCACCAGCAGCGTAAAGAATGACAGGGAGAAAGCTTTCTTT. Its protein product is CATSSVKNDREKAFF.

The chain links TRBV6-5 to TRBJ1-5; a possible D gene is TRBD1 (5 bases). Germline V gene sequence: CDR1 MNHEY, CDR2 SVGAGI. The CDR3 has 13 residues. Deletions cut 10 bases from V and 3 bases from J, with 13 bases between. Here the CDR3 reads CAINQGPNQPQHF. CDR3 nucleotide sequence: TGTGCCATCAATCAGGGTCCCAATCAGCCCCAGCATTTT.